These 9 T cell receptor beta chains were all obtained from the same sample, sequenced in a study of blood T cell repertoires in COVID-19. Method: immunoSEQ multiplex PCR; TCRdb's copy keeps in-frame clones and lacks some. Found here are fewer than 150,000 clones, more than 80% of them singletons; the top ten hold around 10%. The specimen sequenced was peripheral blood. These receptors were collected from an elderly woman in a cohort sampled during active or convalescent COVID-19.

This clone was counted ten times or more. This sequence joins TRBV7-2 and TRBJ2-1; 11 bases map to TRBD2. Trimming at V came to 1 base and at J to 4 bases, leaving 3 bases not matched to a gene. CDR1 and CDR2 (germline): SGHTA, FQGNSA. CDR3 length: 16 amino acids. CDR3 DNA: TGTGCCAGCAGCTTAGGGTCTAGCGGGGGGTACAATGAGCAGTTCTTC. Translated: CASSLGSSGGYNEQFF.

The CDR3: CASSRTGGVEQYV. In DNA form, the CDR3 reads TGTGCCAGCTCAAGGACAGGGGGCGTCGAGCAGTACGTC. This rearrangement joins TRBV18 to TRBJ2-7, with 11 bases matching TRBD1. Germline V CDR1 and CDR2: KGHSH, LQKENI. V gave up 5 bases and J gave up 6 bases; unmatched junction bases: 3. This CDR3 has 13 residues.

The V and J genes are TRBV18 and TRBJ2-1; no clear D gene. The V gene's germline CDR1 is KGHSH and CDR2 LQKENI. V shed 0 bases and J shed 5 bases, with 11 bases lying between them. The CDR3 covers 15 residues. The CDR3 nucleotides read TGTGCCAGCTCACCACCTGGGCAGGATCACAATGAGCAGTTCTTC. Encoded protein: CASSPPGQDHNEQFF.

V usage is TRBV11-3 and J usage is TRBJ2-1; perhaps TRBD2 as D (5 bases). This CDR3 region has 14 residues. CDR1 is SGHNT, CDR2 YENEEA, per germline. The germline V and J ends were trimmed by 5 bases and 6 bases, with 14 bases remaining between them. The CDR3 sequence: CASSGRRGSNEQFF. CDR3 coding DNA: TGTGCCAGCAGCGGCCGCCGGGGAAGCAATGAGCAGTTCTTC.

The rearrangement links TRBV19 to TRBJ2-6; 8 positions agree with TRBD1. There are 15 residues in the CDR3. Germline lookup yields CDR1 LNHDA and CDR2 SQIVND (reference sequence). J gave up 2 bases and V 7 bases, and 4 bases lay outside the gene matches. The CDR3 coding sequence is TGTGCCAGTACCGAACAGGGGGCTGGGGCCAACGTCCTGACTTTC. It is translated as CASTEQGAGANVLTF.

The chain links TRBV7-2 to TRBJ2-7, with a tentative D call TRBD2 (6 bases). The germline V and J ends were trimmed by 2 bases and 6 bases, with 14 bases remaining between them. The CDR3 totals 14 residues. From germline, CDR1 is SGHTA and CDR2 FQGNSA. CDR3 nucleotides: TGTGCCAGCAGCTTAATTGCTAGGAGGGGCGAGCAGTACTTC. Protein sequence: CASSLIARRGEQYF.

The chain has TRBV7-8 and TRBJ2-1; the D gene is possibly TRBD2 (7 bases). The CDR3 runs to 14 residues. V dropped 0 bases and J dropped 10 bases, with 13 bases sitting between them. CDR1 is SGHVS, CDR2 FQNEAQ, per germline. The CDR3 DNA is TGTGCCAGCAGCTTAGCGGGGGGGCCTAAGGAGCAGTTCTTC. Translation gives CASSLAGGPKEQFF.

The CDR3 coding sequence is TGTGCCAGCAGTGAACAACTGGGGCGACCTGGGGACTATGGCTACACCTTC. Residues: CASSEQLGRPGDYGYTF. The J gene is TRBJ1-2, the V gene TRBV25-1; D might be TRBD1 (5 bases). Germline values: CDR1 MGHDK, CDR2 SYGVNS. This CDR3 is built from 17 residues. V lost 2 bases to trimming and J lost 3 bases, with 19 bases between them.

The genes are TRBV10-1 and TRBJ2-7; no definite D call. V was shortened by 7 bases and J by 4 bases, with 8 bases between the two germline ends. There are 11 residues in the CDR3. In germline, CDR1 is WNHNN, CDR2 SYGVQD (reference sequence). The CDR3 region is CASTLPYEQYV. The CDR3 nucleotides read TGCGCCAGCACCCTCCCTTACGAGCAGTACGTC.